One and the same sample provided the 31 T cell receptor beta chains below, sequenced in a study of blood T cell repertoires in COVID-19. Profiling relied on immunoSEQ multiplex PCR, and the TCRdb table lists in-frame clones only, not all of them. The sample has approximately 150,000 clones, 60% to 85% seen once; the top ten hold around 8.1%. The sequenced material came from peripheral blood. The receptors here all came from an older woman with COVID-19, enrolled during active disease.

This clone was detected a few times. The rearrangement uses TRBV27 and TRBJ1-2; 11 bases map to TRBD1. This CDR3 region has 14 residues. Germline V lookup: CDR1 MNHEY, CDR2 SMNVEV (reference sequence). The V gene end was trimmed by 6 bases and the J gene end by 6 bases; junction bases not matched to a gene: 6. Here the CDR3 DNA reads TGTGCCAGCAGCCCCGGACAGGGGGCGCATGGCTACACCTTC. Translated: CASSPGQGAHGYTF.

V is TRBV6-5 and J is TRBJ1-6; possible D gene TRBD1, 5 bases. The CDR3 is made up of 13 amino acids. Germline-derived CDR1 and CDR2 are MNHEY and SVGAGI. Trimming removed 6 bases from V and 8 bases from J, with 11 bases in between. This chain's CDR3 is CASRTGEDSPLHF. CDR3 DNA sequence: TGTGCCAGCAGAACAGGCGAGGATTCACCCCTCCACTTT.

This chain links TRBV19 with TRBJ1-1, with a tentative D call TRBD1 (5 bases). The CDR3 length is 13 residues. From germline, CDR1 is LNHDA and CDR2 SQIVND (reference sequence). V lost 8 bases, J lost 1 base, and 11 bases lay in between. CDR3 amino acids: CASLTTGNTEAFF. CDR3 in DNA: TGTGCCAGTCTAACTACAGGGAACACTGAAGCTTTCTTT.

V gene TRBV6-1 combines with J gene TRBJ2-7; unclear D gene. V dropped 3 bases and J dropped 4 bases, with 13 bases sitting between them. The CDR3 loop spans 14 amino acids. In germline, CDR1 is MNHNS, CDR2 SASEGT. The CDR3 reads CASSEEILIYEQYV. The CDR3, as DNA: TGTGCCAGCAGTGAGGAGATCTTAATATACGAGCAGTACGTC.

The chain joins TRBV7-6 to TRBJ2-5; maybe TRBD2 (6 bases). The CDR3 is made up of 16 amino acids. V was cut by 2 bases and J by 5 bases, with 18 bases left in between. Germline CDR1 SGHVS, CDR2 FNYEAQ. CDR3 loop: CASSLIRRDSGETQYF. The CDR3 nucleotides read TGTGCCAGCAGCTTAATTCGCCGGGACTCTGGGGAGACCCAGTACTTC.

CDR3 residues: CASSRRQGENTEAFF. Written as DNA, the CDR3 is TGCGCCAGCAGCCGAAGACAGGGAGAGAACACTGAAGCTTTCTTT. V and J are TRBV4-1 and TRBJ1-1; 7 bases agree with TRBD1. Germline CDR1 MGHRA, CDR2 YSYEKL. V dropped 4 bases and J dropped 1; count of bases not matched to a gene: 6. CDR3 length: 15 amino acids.

About this clone: One end of the junction varies from germline; a read error may be responsible. The CDR3 loop is CASSHKPRRGDNVQFF. For the CDR3, the DNA is TGTGCCAGCAGCCATAAGCCCCGCCGGGGGGACAATGTGCAGTTCTTC. J is TRBJ2-1 and V is TRBV7-8; maybe TRBD2 (7 bases). This CDR3 is built from 16 residues. The germline V gene encodes CDR1 SGHVS and CDR2 FQNEAQ.

CDR3 sequence reads: CASSLVKGADTQYF. DNA of the CDR3: TGTGCCAGCAGCTTAGTTAAGGGGGCAGATACGCAGTATTTT. The V gene is TRBV7-2, the J gene TRBJ2-3; tentatively, D is TRBD1 (6 bases). This CDR3 has 14 amino acids. Deletions cut 1 base from V and 4 bases from J, with 9 bases between. Germline V gene sequence: CDR1 SGHTA, CDR2 FQGNSA.

The rearrangement joins TRBV18 to TRBJ2-7; possibly TRBD2 for D (6 bases). The CDR3 contains 15 residues. Per germline, CDR1 KGHSH and CDR2 LQKENI. Trimming shortened V by 2 bases and J by 3 bases, and 14 bases separated the two germline ends. The DNA for the CDR3 is TGTGCCAGCTCACCATCGGCTCAGGGAGGCTACGAGCAGTACGTC. Protein product: CASSPSAQGGYEQYV.

The chain couples TRBV7-2 to TRBJ1-5; D uncertain. Trimming cost V 5 bases and J 9 bases, with 14 bases left between them. CDR1 is SGHTA, CDR2 FQGNSA, per germline. The CDR3 consists of 13 residues. CDR3 residues: CASSEGASWPQHF. The CDR3 DNA reads TGTGCCAGCAGCGAGGGAGCGAGTTGGCCCCAGCATTTT. Using reference TRBV7-2 and TRBJ1-5 for the parts outside the CDR3, the full variable domain is GAGVSQSPSNKVTEKGKDVELRCDPISGHTALYWYRQSLGQGLEFLIYFQGNSAPDKSGLPSDRFSAERTGGSVSTLTIQRTQQEDSAVYLCASSEGASWPQHFGDGTRLSIL.

In this sample, this clone turned up once. The chain links TRBV18 to TRBJ1-2; tentatively, D is TRBD1 (6 bases). This CDR3 is built from 15 residues. Germline V CDR1 and CDR2: KGHSH, LQKENI. Trimming shortened V by 2 bases and J by 8 bases, and 18 bases separated the two germline ends. CDR3 residues: CASSPINRDTEGYTF. In nucleotides, the CDR3 is TGTGCCAGCTCACCAATAAATCGGGACACGGAGGGCTACACCTTC. The complete variable domain, with remaining parts taken from reference TRBV18 and TRBJ1-2, reads NAGVMQNPRHLVRRRGQEARLRCSPMKGHSHVYWYRQLPEEGLKFMVYLQKENIIDESGMPKERFSAEFPKEGPSILRIQQVVRGDSAAYFCASSPINRDTEGYTFGSGTRLTVV.

The chain recombines TRBV11-2 with TRBJ2-7; 8 nucleotides line up with TRBD1. The J segment lost 0 bases and the V segment lost 5 bases, leaving 6 bases of the junction unmatched. CDR1 and CDR2 (germline): SGHAT, FQNNGV. CDR3 length: 15 amino acids. CDR3 nucleotide sequence: TGTGCCAGCAGCACCAGACAGGGGAGCTCCTACGAGCAGTACGTC. Protein product: CASSTRQGSSYEQYV.

CDR3 nucleotides: TGTGCCAGCTCCCGGGCTAGCCCCACAGATACGCAGTATTTT. This codes for CASSRASPTDTQYF. The chain has TRBV7-6 and TRBJ2-3; possibly TRBD2 for D (5 bases). The CDR3 is 14 residues long. CDR1 is SGHVS and CDR2 is FNYEAQ in the germline V gene. V lost 8 bases to trimming and J lost 2 bases, with 14 bases between them.

The chain uses TRBV28 and TRBJ2-4; the match to TRBD1 covers 8 bases. Germline values: CDR1 MDHEN, CDR2 SYDVKM. The CDR3 is 17 residues long. J lost 3 bases, V lost 5 bases, and 12 bases had no gene match. The CDR3 here is CASSPIRTGLGKNIQYF. The CDR3 nucleotides are TGTGCCAGCAGTCCTATTCGGACAGGGCTGGGCAAAAACATTCAGTACTTC.

The chain links TRBV7-3 to TRBJ1-3; a weak D match, TRBD1 (6 bases). From germline, CDR1 is SGHTA and CDR2 FQGTGA. CDR3 length equals 14 residues. The germline V and J ends were trimmed by 2 bases and 4 bases, with 9 bases remaining between them. The DNA of the CDR3 is TGTGCCAGCAGCTTATCAGGGGCCGGAAACACCATATATTTT. Amino acid sequence: CASSLSGAGNTIYF.

V gene TRBV5-1 combines with J gene TRBJ1-1; D possibly corresponds to TRBD1 (6 bases). Germline assignment: CDR1 SGHRS and CDR2 YFSETQ. Trimming removed 2 bases from V and 0 bases from J, with 14 bases in between. The CDR3 loop spans 16 amino acids. The CDR3 DNA is TGCGCCAGCAGCTTAGGACAGTTGTGGATGAACACTGAAGCTTTCTTT. Its protein is CASSLGQLWMNTEAFF.

This sequence joins TRBV24-1 and TRBJ2-2; 9 nucleotides align to TRBD1. Germline V gene sequence: CDR1 KGHDR, CDR2 SFDVKD. This CDR3 contains 17 residues. The trim removed 4 bases at V and 0 bases at J, leaving 5 bases unmatched. In DNA form, the CDR3 reads TGTGCCACCAGTGACCCCGGACAGGGGACGAACACCGGGGAGCTGTTTTTT. This sequence encodes CATSDPGQGTNTGELFF.

The table lists this clone with a few counts. The chain carries TRBV19 and TRBJ1-3; 9 bases line up with TRBD1. The V gene's germline CDR1 is LNHDA and CDR2 SQIVND (reference sequence). V shed 4 bases, J shed 1 base, and the junction held 2 bases outside the gene matches. The CDR3 is 15 residues long. The CDR3 DNA reads TGTGCCAGTAGTACGACAGGGGGTTCTGGAAACACCATATATTTT. This codes for CASSTTGGSGNTIYF.

J is TRBJ1-5 and V is TRBV18; the match to TRBD1 covers 7 bases. V shed 6 bases and J 5 bases; nucleotides not matched to a gene: 10. The CDR3 loop spans 15 amino acids. CDR1 is KGHSH and CDR2 is LQKENI in the germline V gene. CDR3: CASSPTGVNDQPQHF. CDR3 in DNA: TGTGCCAGCTCCCCTACAGGGGTCAACGATCAGCCCCAGCATTTT.

The CDR3 loop reads CASTGGQNYGYTF. CDR3 nucleotides: TGTGCCAGCACCGGGGGGCAGAACTATGGCTACACCTTC. The V and J genes are TRBV6-5 and TRBJ1-2; D might be TRBD1 (6 bases). Germline V gene sequence: CDR1 MNHEY, CDR2 SVGAGI. The V end lost 7 bases, the J end lost 2 bases, and 11 bases lay between the germline ends. The CDR3 is made up of 13 amino acids.

J is TRBJ2-1 and V is TRBV5-1, with a weak D call TRBD1 (6 bases). Trimming pared 4 bases from V and 9 bases from J, leaving 23 bases between. CDR3 length: 16 amino acids. Germline values: CDR1 SGHRS, CDR2 YFSETQ. This chain's CDR3 is CASSGSTVSIGGEQFF. CDR3 coding DNA: TGCGCCAGCAGCGGGAGTACAGTCTCAATAGGGGGTGAGCAGTTCTTC.

This clone was observed a single time. This sequence joins TRBV28 and TRBJ2-2; a possible D gene is TRBD1 (5 bases). V shed 3 bases and J shed 2 bases, with 10 bases lying between them. CDR1 and CDR2 from the germline V gene are MDHEN and SYDVKM. The CDR3 consists of 15 residues. The CDR3 region is CASSLWGGNTGELFF. CDR3 nucleotides: TGTGCCAGCAGTTTGTGGGGCGGTAACACCGGGGAGCTGTTTTTT. Using reference TRBV28 and TRBJ2-2 for the parts outside the CDR3, the full variable domain is DVKVTQSSRYLVKRTGEKVFLECVQDMDHENMFWYRQDPGLGLRLIYFSYDVKMKEKGDIPEGYSVSREKKERFSLILESASTNQTSMYLCASSLWGGNTGELFFGEGSRLTVL.

This chain joins TRBV5-4 and TRBJ1-2; 10 bases are a match to TRBD1. V trimming: 2 bases; J trimming: 4 bases; junction bases outside the gene matches: 5. The CDR3 spans 15 residues. The germline V gene encodes CDR1 SGHNT and CDR2 YYREEE (reference sequence). The CDR3 here is CASSFGQGGFYGYTF. For the CDR3, the DNA is TGTGCCAGCAGCTTCGGACAGGGGGGGTTCTATGGCTACACCTTC.

This clone has only a few counts. This chain links TRBV5-1 with TRBJ2-7, with 7 bases lining up with TRBD1. V lost 4 bases, J lost 0 bases, and 4 bases stayed unmatched. The CDR3 extends over 14 amino acids. In germline, CDR1 is SGHRS, CDR2 YFSETQ. For the CDR3, the DNA is TGCGCCAGCAGCGATGGGACAGTCTCCTACGAGCAGTACTTC. Protein sequence: CASSDGTVSYEQYF.

This chain joins TRBV12-3 or TRBV12-4 and TRBJ2-6; unclear D gene. The CDR3 spans 13 residues. The germline V and J ends were trimmed by 5 bases and 2 bases, with 4 bases remaining between them. CDR3 protein: CASSNTGANVLTF. Here the CDR3 DNA reads TGTGCCAGCAGTAACACTGGGGCCAACGTCCTGACTTTC.

The chain combines TRBV5-5 with TRBJ2-2; 14 bases are shared with TRBD2. Germline V lookup: CDR1 SGHKS, CDR2 YYEKEE (reference sequence). Unmatched junction bases numbered 6, after V lost 1 base and J lost 7 bases. The CDR3 loop spans 17 amino acids. The CDR3 DNA sequence: TGTGCCAGCAGCTTGCGACTAGCGGGGGGGCGTATCGGGGAGCTGTTTTTT. It codes for CASSLRLAGGRIGELFF.

This chain uses TRBV19 with TRBJ2-7, with TRBD2 matching over 10 bases. V lost 5 bases and J lost 3; bases outside the gene matches: 7. The CDR3 loop spans 15 amino acids. Germline-derived CDR1 and CDR2 are LNHDA and SQIVND (reference sequence). The CDR3 DNA is TGTGCCAGTAGTGTTCGGACTAGCGGCAACTACGAGCAGTACTTC. Translating gives CASSVRTSGNYEQYF.

This chain links TRBV18 with TRBJ2-1; weak D call: TRBD2 (5 bases). The CDR3 sequence is 17 residues long. The V end lost 2 bases, the J end lost 7 bases, and 21 bases lay between the germline ends. Germline V gene lookup returns CDR1 KGHSH and CDR2 LQKENI. The CDR3, as DNA: TGTGCCAGCTCACCAATGGTGGGAGCGGCGATAAGAAATGAGCAGTTCTTC. Translated, it gives CASSPMVGAAIRNEQFF.

In this sample, this clone turned up once. V and J are TRBV3-1 (or the pseudogene TRBV3-2) and TRBJ1-1; D perhaps matches TRBD1 (5 bases). The V end was cut by 2 bases, the J end by 10 bases, with 8 bases between. Germline CDR1 reads LGHDT; CDR2 reads YNNKEL (reference sequence). This CDR3 has 11 amino acids. DNA for the CDR3: TGTGCCAGCAGCCAATCGGGGGGAGCTTTCTTT. Its protein product is CASSQSGGAFF.

V and J are TRBV19 and TRBJ1-2; TRBD1 might be the D (5 bases). Trimming left V 3 bases short and J 0 bases short, with 23 bases between. The CDR3 sequence is 19 residues long. CDR1 LNHDA and CDR2 SQIVND come from the germline V gene (reference sequence). CDR3 nucleotide sequence: TGTGCCAGTAGTATGGGGGACCTGCATCGGAGGGGAGCTAACTATGGCTACACCTTC. It codes for CASSMGDLHRRGANYGYTF.

This clone was observed a few times. This chain links TRBV6-8 with TRBJ1-2, with TRBD1 as a possible D gene (5 bases). Germline-derived CDR1 and CDR2 are MNHGY and SAAAGT. The CDR3 totals 15 residues. The V end lost 5 bases, the J end lost 9 bases, and 22 bases lay between the germline ends. CDR3 sequence reads: CASSTGTWRAGRYTF. The CDR3 nucleotides are TGTGCCAGCAGTACCGGAACTTGGAGGGCGGGACGCTACACCTTC.